The clone carrying this T cell receptor beta chain was found many times. The target antigen is unknown. The record originates from a study of response to subunit inactivated influenza vaccine. Points from the study as a whole: Only a handful of new T cells, the authors suggested, are recruited with each seasonal influenza vaccination.

The CDR3 is 18 residues long. V trimming: 0 bases; J trimming: 5 bases; junction bases outside the gene matches: 10. CDR1 is SGHTA and CDR2 is FQGNSA in the germline V gene. MiXCR was run by TCRdb on the RT-PCR reads, yielding one entry per CDR3 protein. The repertoire includes just under 250,000 distinct CDR3 sequences, more than 10% of them detected once, and less than 8.5% sits in the top ten. The V call is TRBV7-2, the J call TRBJ2-5; the match to TRBD2 covers 12 bases. The sample consisted of non-naive T cells sorted from PBMCs, taken 14 days before vaccination. The TCR comes from a man between 50 and 59 years old who received an inactivated influenza vaccine. This chain's CDR3 is CASSLAPYGLAGMETQYF. CDR3 nucleotides: TGTGCCAGCAGCTTAGCCCCCTATGGACTAGCGGGAATGGAGACCCAGTACTTC. Supplemented by reference TRBV7-2 and TRBJ2-5, the full variable domain reads GAGVSQSPSNKVTEKGKDVELRCDPISGHTALYWYRQSLGQGLEFLIYFQGNSAPDKSGLPSDRFSAERTGGSVSTLTIQRTQQEDSAVYLCASSLAPYGLAGMETQYFGPGTRLLVL.